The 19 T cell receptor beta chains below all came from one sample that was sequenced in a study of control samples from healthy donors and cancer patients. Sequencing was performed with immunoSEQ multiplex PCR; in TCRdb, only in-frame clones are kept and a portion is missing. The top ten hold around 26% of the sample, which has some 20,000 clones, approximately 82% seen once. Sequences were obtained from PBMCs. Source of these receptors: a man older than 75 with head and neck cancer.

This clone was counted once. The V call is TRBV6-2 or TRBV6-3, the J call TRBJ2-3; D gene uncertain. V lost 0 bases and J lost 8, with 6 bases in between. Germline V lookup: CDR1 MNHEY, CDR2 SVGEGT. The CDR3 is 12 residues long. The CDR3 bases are TGTGCCAGCAGTTACTCGTACGCTACGCAGTATTTT. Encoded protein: CASSYSYATQYF.

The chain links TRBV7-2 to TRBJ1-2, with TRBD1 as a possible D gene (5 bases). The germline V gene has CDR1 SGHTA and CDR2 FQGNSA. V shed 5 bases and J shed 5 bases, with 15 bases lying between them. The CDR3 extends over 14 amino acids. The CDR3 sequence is CASSRDGTTYGYTF. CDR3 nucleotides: TGTGCCAGCAGCCGGGACGGAACCACATATGGCTACACCTTC.

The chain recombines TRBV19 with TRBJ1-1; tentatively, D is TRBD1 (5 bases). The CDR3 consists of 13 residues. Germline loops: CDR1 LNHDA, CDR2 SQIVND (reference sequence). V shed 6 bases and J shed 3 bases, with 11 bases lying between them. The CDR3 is CASRSGRYTEAFF. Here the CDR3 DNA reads TGTGCCAGTAGATCGGGACGGTACACTGAAGCTTTCTTT.

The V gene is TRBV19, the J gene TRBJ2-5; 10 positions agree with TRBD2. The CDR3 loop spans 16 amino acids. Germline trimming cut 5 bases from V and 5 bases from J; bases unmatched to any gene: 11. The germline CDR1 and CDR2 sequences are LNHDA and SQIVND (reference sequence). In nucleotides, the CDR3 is TGTGCCAGTAGTGCCGAAGCGGGAGGGCCAGGGGAGACCCAGTACTTC. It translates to CASSAEAGGPGETQYF.

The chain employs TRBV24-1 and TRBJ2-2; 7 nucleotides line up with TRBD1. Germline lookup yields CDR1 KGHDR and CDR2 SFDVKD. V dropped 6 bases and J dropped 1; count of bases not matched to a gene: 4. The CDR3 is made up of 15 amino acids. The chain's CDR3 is CATSLGQLNTGELFF. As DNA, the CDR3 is TGTGCCACCAGTTTGGGACAGCTGAACACCGGGGAGCTGTTTTTT.

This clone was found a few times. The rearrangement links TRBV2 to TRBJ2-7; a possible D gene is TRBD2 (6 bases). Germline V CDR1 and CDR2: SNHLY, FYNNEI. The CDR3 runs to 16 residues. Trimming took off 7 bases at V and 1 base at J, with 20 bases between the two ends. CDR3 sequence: CASTIGGTVVSYEQYF. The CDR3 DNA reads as TGTGCCAGCACCATCGGAGGGACGGTGGTATCCTACGAGCAGTACTTC.

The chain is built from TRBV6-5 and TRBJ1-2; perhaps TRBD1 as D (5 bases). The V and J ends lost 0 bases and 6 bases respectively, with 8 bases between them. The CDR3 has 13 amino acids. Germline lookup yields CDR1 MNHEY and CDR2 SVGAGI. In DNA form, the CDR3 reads TGTGCCAGCAGTTACTCCGACAGTAATGGCTACACCTTC. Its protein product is CASSYSDSNGYTF.

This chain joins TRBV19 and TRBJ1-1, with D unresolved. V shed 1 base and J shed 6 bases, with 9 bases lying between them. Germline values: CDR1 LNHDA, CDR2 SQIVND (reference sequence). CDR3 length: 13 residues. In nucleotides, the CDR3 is TGTGCCAGTAGTATAGTGGCGGACGCTGAAGCTTTCTTT. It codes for CASSIVADAEAFF.

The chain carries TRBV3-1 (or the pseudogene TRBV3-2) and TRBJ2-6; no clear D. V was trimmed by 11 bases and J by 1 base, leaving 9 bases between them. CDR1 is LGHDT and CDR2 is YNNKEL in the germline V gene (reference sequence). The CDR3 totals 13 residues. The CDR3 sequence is CALKRSGANVLTF. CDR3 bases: TGTGCCTTGAAGAGGTCTGGGGCCAACGTCCTGACTTTC.

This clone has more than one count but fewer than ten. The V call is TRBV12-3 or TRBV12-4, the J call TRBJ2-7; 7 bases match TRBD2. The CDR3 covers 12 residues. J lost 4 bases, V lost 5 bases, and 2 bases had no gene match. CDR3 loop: CASSPGGYEQYF. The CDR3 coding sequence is TGTGCCAGCAGTCCGGGAGGTTACGAGCAGTACTTC.

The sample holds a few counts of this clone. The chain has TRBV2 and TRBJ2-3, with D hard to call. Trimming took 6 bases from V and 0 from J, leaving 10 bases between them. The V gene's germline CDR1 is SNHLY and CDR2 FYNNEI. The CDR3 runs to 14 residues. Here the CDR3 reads CASRVGFSTDTQYF. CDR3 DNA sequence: TGTGCCAGCAGGGTTGGGTTTAGCACAGATACGCAGTATTTT.

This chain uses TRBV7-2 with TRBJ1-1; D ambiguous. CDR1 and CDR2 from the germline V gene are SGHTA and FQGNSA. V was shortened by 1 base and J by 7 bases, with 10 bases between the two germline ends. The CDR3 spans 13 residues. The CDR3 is CASSLEWDNEAFF. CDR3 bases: TGTGCCAGCAGCTTAGAATGGGATAATGAAGCTTTCTTT.

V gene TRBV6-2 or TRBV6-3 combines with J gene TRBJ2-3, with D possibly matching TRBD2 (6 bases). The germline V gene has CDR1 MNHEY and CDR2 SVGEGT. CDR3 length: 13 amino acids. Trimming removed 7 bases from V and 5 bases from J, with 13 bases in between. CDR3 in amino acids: CASTPAGGDTQYF. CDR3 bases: TGTGCCAGCACCCCGGCCGGGGGAGATACGCAGTATTTT.

In DNA, the CDR3 is TGTGCCAGCAGTGAATTGGCCGGGACAGTCTCCTATGGCTACACCTTC. Encoded protein: CASSELAGTVSYGYTF. V usage is TRBV6-1 and J usage is TRBJ1-2; the match to TRBD1 covers 7 bases. The CDR3 length is 16 residues. Looked up from germline, CDR1 is MNHNS and CDR2 is SASEGT. Trimming removed 2 bases from V and 4 bases from J; junction bases left unmatched: 10.

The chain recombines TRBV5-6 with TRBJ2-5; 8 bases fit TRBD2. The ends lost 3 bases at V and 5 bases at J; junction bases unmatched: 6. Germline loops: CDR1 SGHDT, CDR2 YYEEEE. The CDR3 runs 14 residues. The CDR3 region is CASSWGSGGETQYF. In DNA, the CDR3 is TGTGCCAGCAGCTGGGGCTCGGGAGGGGAGACCCAGTACTTC.

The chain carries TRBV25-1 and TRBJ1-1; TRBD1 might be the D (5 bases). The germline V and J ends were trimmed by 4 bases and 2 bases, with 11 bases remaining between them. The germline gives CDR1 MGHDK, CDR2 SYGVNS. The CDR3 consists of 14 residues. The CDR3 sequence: CASSGLRVNTEAFF. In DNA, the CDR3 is TGTGCCAGCAGTGGGCTCAGGGTCAACACTGAAGCTTTCTTT.

The CDR3 DNA is TGTGCCAGCAGCCCGCCGGCCCTCGCAGAGACCCAGTACTTC. Encoded protein: CASSPPALAETQYF. This chain links TRBV5-6 with TRBJ2-5, with no clear D. CDR3 length: 14 amino acids. V lost 4 bases and J 4 bases, leaving 14 bases between the germline ends. From germline, CDR1 is SGHDT and CDR2 YYEEEE.

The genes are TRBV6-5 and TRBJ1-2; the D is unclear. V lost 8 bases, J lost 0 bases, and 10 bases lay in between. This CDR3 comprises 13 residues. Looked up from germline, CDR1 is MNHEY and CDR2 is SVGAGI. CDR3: CASARAANYGYTF. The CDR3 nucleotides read TGTGCCAGCGCTCGAGCGGCTAACTATGGCTACACCTTC.

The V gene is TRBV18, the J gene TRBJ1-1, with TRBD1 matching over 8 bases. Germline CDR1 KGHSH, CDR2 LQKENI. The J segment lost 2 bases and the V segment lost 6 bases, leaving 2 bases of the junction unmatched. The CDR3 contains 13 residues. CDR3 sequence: CASSQGANTEAFF. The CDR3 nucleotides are TGTGCCAGCTCCCAGGGGGCCAACACTGAAGCTTTCTTT.